The rows below give T cell receptor beta chains drawn from one sample of a study of shared clonotypes between healthy human individuals. The table came from immunoSEQ multiplex PCR; TCRdb's copy has only in-frame clones and leaves some out. The data hold approximately 2.4 million clones, with approximately 94% observed a single time. The sequenced sample consisted of naive CD4+ T cells sorted from blood. These receptors all come from a man between 18 and 29 years old in good health. The CDR3 runs from the conserved cysteine through the conserved F or W. D genes are given only for firm matches. Size values are once, few and many counts, or a class for expanded clones, and some rows have none.

TRBJ1-2,.,.,TRBV20-1,CSGGANYGYTF,TGCAGTGGGGGAGCTAACTATGGCTACACCTTC
TRBJ2-7,.,.,TRBV28,CASSFAGQSAQYF,TGTGCCAGCAGTTTCGCGGGACAGTCTGCGCAGTACTTC
TRBJ2-7,.,.,TRBV4-1,CASSQGGWDYEQYF,TGCGCCAGCAGCCAAGGAGGCTGGGATTACGAGCAGTACTTC
TRBJ1-6,.,.,TRBV15,CATSVLHKDSPLHF,TGTGCCACCAGCGTACTACATAAGGATTCACCCCTCCACTTT
TRBJ2-7,.,TRBD2,TRBV6-5,CASIPLAGDTTRVYF,TGTGCCAGCATCCCACTAGCGGGAGATACCACGAGGGTGTACTTC
TRBJ2-2,once,.,TRBV7-2,CASGQASRSTGELFF,TGTGCCAGCGGGCAGGCTAGCCGTTCGACAGGGGAGCTGTTTTTT
TRBJ2-7,.,.,TRBV30,CAWSGTQLGEQYF,TGTGCCTGGAGCGGGACTCAGCTCGGGGAGCAGTACTTC
TRBJ2-6,.,TRBD1,TRBV4-1,CASSTPSDRAKGANVLTF,TGCGCCAGCAGCACTCCCTCGGACAGGGCGAAGGGGGCCAACGTCCTGACTTTC
TRBJ2-2,.,.,TRBV30,CAWTWGVNTGELFF,TGTGCCTGGACTTGGGGGGTGAACACCGGGGAGCTGTTTTTT
TRBJ1-3,once,.,TRBV10-1,CASIVTGILTKTSGNTIYF,TGCGCCAGCATCGTAACAGGGATTCTTACTAAAACCTCTGGAAACACCATATATTTT
TRBJ2-7,.,.,TRBV5-6,CASSLNGGVSYEQYF,TGTGCCAGCAGCTTGAACGGGGGCGTCTCCTACGAGCAGTACTTC
TRBJ2-1,once,TRBD2,TRBV7-2,CASSFDLAGGTYNEQFF,TGTGCCAGCAGCTTCGATCTAGCGGGAGGTACCTACAATGAGCAGTTCTTC
TRBJ1-4,.,TRBD1,TRBV5-1,CASSFGTVNEKLFF,TGCGCCAGCAGCTTCGGGACAGTTAATGAAAAACTGTTTTTT
TRBJ2-7,.,.,TRBV19,CASSRQPSSSYEQYF,TGTGCCAGTAGTCGGCAGCCGTCGAGCTCCTACGAGCAGTACTTC
TRBJ2-1,.,.,TRBV7-2,CASSLGGTSYNEQFF,TGTGCCAGCAGCTTAGGCGGGACCTCCTACAATGAGCAGTTCTTC
TRBJ1-5,.,.,TRBV5-4,CASSLMGDKNQPQHF,TGTGCCAGCAGCTTAATGGGCGATAAGAATCAGCCCCAGCATTTT
TRBJ1-2,.,.,TRBV5-5,CASSLPGGLGYTF,TGTGCCAGCAGCCTGCCCGGGGGGCTAGGCTACACCTTC
TRBJ1-5,.,TRBD1,TRBV28,CASSLMGQGWNWSQHF,TGTGCCAGCAGTTTAATGGGACAGGGATGGAACTGGTCCCAGCATTTT
TRBJ1-1,.,.,TRBV5-1,CASSLEGSHATEAFF,TGCGCCAGCAGCTTGGAGGGTTCTCATGCTACTGAAGCTTTCTTT
TRBJ2-7,.,TRBD1,TRBV27,CASSPSTGTYEQYF,TGTGCCAGCAGTCCCTCGACAGGGACCTACGAGCAGTACTTC
TRBJ2-1,.,.,TRBV10-3,CAVTDFGGSSYNEQFF,TGTGCCGTCACCGACTTCGGGGGCAGCTCCTACAATGAGCAGTTCTTC
TRBJ1-2,.,.,TRBV9,CASSGNAVGYGYTF,TGTGCCAGCAGCGGCAACGCCGTAGGGTATGGCTACACCTTC
TRBJ2-3,.,.,TRBV2,CASSRLEGDTQYF,TGTGCCAGCAGTCGACTAGAAGGGGATACGCAGTATTTT
TRBJ2-7,.,TRBD1,TRBV30,CAWSGQGFYEQYF,TGTGCCTGGAGTGGACAGGGCTTCTACGAGCAGTACTTC
TRBJ2-5,.,TRBD1,TRBV7-7,CASSLGTGKETQYF,TGTGCTAGCAGCTTAGGGACAGGGAAAGAGACCCAGTACTTC
TRBJ2-7,.,.,TRBV6-1,CASRTDSPRGYEQYF,TGTGCCAGCAGGACAGACAGCCCAAGGGGTTACGAGCAGTACTTC
TRBJ1-6,.,.,TRBV28,CASSLDFSSPLHF,TGTGCCAGCAGTTTGGACTTTTCTTCACCCCTCCACTTT
TRBJ2-1,.,.,TRBV6-5,CASIQGPGPYNEQFF,TGTGCCAGCATCCAGGGTCCAGGTCCTTACAATGAGCAGTTCTTC
TRBJ2-1,.,TRBD2,TRBV2,CASSRLAGGGSEQFF,TGTGCCAGCAGCCGACTAGCGGGAGGGGGTAGTGAGCAGTTCTTC
TRBJ1-5,.,.,TRBV15,CATSTSGGYQPQHF,TGTGCCACCAGCACTTCCGGGGGCTATCAGCCCCAGCATTTT
TRBJ2-3,.,.,TRBV7-9,CASHPLEFNTDTQYF,TGTGCCAGCCACCCCCTAGAGTTCAACACAGATACGCAGTATTTT
TRBJ1-2,.,.,TRBV18,CASSRGVDYGYTF,TGTGCCAGCTCACGGGGCGTAGACTATGGCTACACCTTC
TRBJ1-5,.,.,TRBV15,CATSRDTRLTGSNQPQHF,TGTGCCACCAGCAGAGACACGAGGTTAACCGGTAGCAATCAGCCCCAGCATTTT
TRBJ2-4,.,TRBD2,TRBV10-3,CAISESTSGRSQNIQYF,TGTGCCATCAGTGAGTCGACTAGCGGGAGGAGTCAAAACATTCAGTACTTC
TRBJ1-2,.,TRBD1,TRBV6-5,CASSYTRGHGYTF,TGTGCCAGCAGTTACACTAGGGGGCATGGCTACACCTTC
TRBJ1-5,few,TRBD1,TRBV19,CASSGTGVNQPQHF,TGTGCCAGTTCGGGGACAGGCGTAAATCAGCCCCAGCATTTT
TRBJ1-2,.,.,TRBV6-5,CASSYGGSNYGYTF,TGTGCCAGCAGTTATGGGGGATCTAACTATGGCTACACCTTC
TRBJ2-2,.,.,TRBV5-1,CASSLVGNGGELFF,TGCGCCAGCAGCTTGGTCGGGAACGGCGGGGAGCTGTTTTTT
TRBJ2-7,.,TRBD1,TRBV7-9,CASSSTSTGFLSRDSQQYF,TGTGCCAGCAGCTCCACGTCAACCGGGTTTTTGAGCCGGGACAGCCAGCAGTACTTC
TRBJ1-2,.,.,TRBV27,CASRTVGGAGYTF,TGTGCCAGCAGAACGGTAGGGGGGGCGGGCTACACCTTC
TRBJ2-7,.,.,TRBV5-4,CASSLGGTGFGRNYEQYF,TGTGCCAGCAGCTTGGGCGGCACGGGATTCGGGCGAAACTACGAGCAGTACTTC
TRBJ2-7,.,TRBD2,TRBV2,CASGLADPSEQYF,TGTGCCAGCGGGCTAGCGGACCCCTCAGAGCAGTACTTC
TRBJ2-7,.,.,TRBV30,CAWSMVQFEQYF,TGTGCCTGGAGTATGGTCCAGTTCGAGCAGTACTTC
TRBJ2-3,.,.,TRBV5-6,CASSLSTKQYF,TGTGCCAGCAGCTTGTCGACTAAGCAGTATTTT
TRBJ2-7,once,.,TRBV10-3,CAIGGIASYEQYF,TGTGCCATCGGAGGGATAGCGTCCTACGAGCAGTACTTC
TRBJ2-1,.,.,TRBV7-2,CASRPLYGQGGMEQFF,TGTGCCAGCAGACCACTTTACGGACAGGGAGGGATGGAGCAGTTCTTC
TRBJ2-7,.,TRBD1,TRBV7-2,CASSPTGTVYEQYF,TGTGCCAGCAGCCCTACCGGGACAGTTTACGAGCAGTACTTC
TRBJ2-1,.,.,TRBV30,CAWSGRLSYNEQFF,TGTGCCTGGAGTGGGAGACTATCTTACAATGAGCAGTTCTTC
TRBJ2-7,.,TRBD1,TRBV6-1,CASIGGSNEQYF,TGTGCCAGCATAGGGGGCTCTAACGAGCAGTACTTC
TRBJ2-7,.,TRBD2,TRBV10-3,CAISGASGSSYEQYF,TGTGCCATCAGTGGGGCTAGCGGGAGCTCCTACGAGCAGTACTTC
TRBJ1-3,.,.,TRBV4-1,CASSLEAGLPNSGNTIYF,TGCGCCAGCAGCCTTGAGGCAGGTCTCCCTAACTCTGGAAACACCATATATTTT
TRBJ1-5,.,.,TRBV7-8,CASRNQGSNQPQHF,TGTGCCAGCAGGAACCAGGGTAGCAATCAGCCCCAGCATTTT
TRBJ2-1,.,.,TRBV4-3,CASSLPFLWAVYNEQFF,TGCGCCAGCAGCCTACCGTTTTTATGGGCGGTCTACAATGAGCAGTTCTTC
TRBJ2-2,.,TRBD2,TRBV5-1,CASSLGREVATGELFF,TGCGCCAGCAGCTTGGGCCGGGAGGTAGCCACCGGGGAGCTGTTTTTT
TRBJ2-3,.,.,TRBV7-2,CASSLFLGATDTQYF,TGTGCCAGCAGCTTATTTCTCGGGGCGACAGATACGCAGTATTTT
TRBJ1-2,.,.,TRBV5-1,CASSSTTGGRLGYTF,TGCGCCAGCAGCTCTACCACAGGTGGCCGGCTTGGCTACACCTTC
TRBJ2-7,.,.,TRBV13,CASSLGRGGEQYF,TGTGCCAGCAGCTTAGGCAGGGGTGGCGAGCAGTACTTC
TRBJ2-3,.,TRBD2,TRBV2,CASSALGAGGTDTQYF,TGTGCCAGCAGTGCTCTTGGTGCGGGGGGCACAGATACGCAGTATTTT